The sequence of this T cell receptor beta chain was determined in a study of cytomegalovirus exposure and HLA in healthy donors. Study-level points and caveats: TCR sequences were mostly rare, though some public TCRs occurred in many donors. The authors later found most CMV-associated TCR beta chains appeared HLA-restricted. Association of a missense DCLRE1C variant with TCR beta V- and J-gene trimming was reported in a later analysis.

Comment on this clone: Antigen unknown.

PCR involved 60 Vbeta and 13 Jbeta primers. Profiling relied on immunoSEQ multiplex PCR, and the TCRdb table lists in-frame clones only, not all of them. The sample holds about 120,000 clones, approximately 78% seen once. Germline CDR1 reads SGHTA; CDR2 reads FQGNSA. Trimming stripped 0 bases from V and 1 base from J, with 6 bases between. The CDR3 contains 14 residues. The TCR was taken from a man aged 40-49 years in good health and CMV-seronegative. The rearrangement joins TRBV7-2 to TRBJ2-5; no clear D. The sequenced sample was PBMCs. The CDR3 DNA sequence: TGTGCCAGCAGCTTAGCGGGCAGCCAAGAGACCCAGTACTTC. This translates into CASSLAGSQETQYF.